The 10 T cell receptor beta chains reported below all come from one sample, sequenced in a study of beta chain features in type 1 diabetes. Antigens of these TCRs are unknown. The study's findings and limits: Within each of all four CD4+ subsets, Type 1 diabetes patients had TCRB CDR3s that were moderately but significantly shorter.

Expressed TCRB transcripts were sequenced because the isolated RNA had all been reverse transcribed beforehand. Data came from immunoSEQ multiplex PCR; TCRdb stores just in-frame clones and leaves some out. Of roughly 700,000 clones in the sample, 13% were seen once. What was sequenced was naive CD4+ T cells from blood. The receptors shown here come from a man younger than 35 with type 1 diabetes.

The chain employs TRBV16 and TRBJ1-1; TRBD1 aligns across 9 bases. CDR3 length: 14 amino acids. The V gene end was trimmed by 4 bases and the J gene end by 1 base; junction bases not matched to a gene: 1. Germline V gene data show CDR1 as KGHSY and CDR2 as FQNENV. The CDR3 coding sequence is TGTGCCAGCAGCCCACAGGGGGCGAACACTGAAGCTTTCTTT. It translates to CASSPQGANTEAFF.

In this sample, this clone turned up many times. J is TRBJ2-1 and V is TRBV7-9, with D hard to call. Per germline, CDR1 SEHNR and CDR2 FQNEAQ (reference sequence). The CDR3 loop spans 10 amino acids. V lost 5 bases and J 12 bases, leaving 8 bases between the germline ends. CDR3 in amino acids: CASSARGQFF. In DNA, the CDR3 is TGTGCCAGCAGCGCCCGAGGGCAGTTCTTC.

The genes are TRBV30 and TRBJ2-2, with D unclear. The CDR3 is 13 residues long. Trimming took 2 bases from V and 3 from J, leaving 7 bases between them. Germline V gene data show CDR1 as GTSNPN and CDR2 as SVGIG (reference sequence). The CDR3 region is CAWSPRHTGELFF. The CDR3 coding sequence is TGTGCCTGGAGTCCCCGCCACACCGGGGAGCTGTTTTTT.

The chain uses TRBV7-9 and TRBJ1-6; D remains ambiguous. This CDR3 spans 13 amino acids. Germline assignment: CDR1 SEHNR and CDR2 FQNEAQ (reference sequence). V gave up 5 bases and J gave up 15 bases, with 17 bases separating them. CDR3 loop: CASSGYGRQHLHF. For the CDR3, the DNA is TGTGCCAGCAGCGGATACGGGCGTCAGCACCTCCACTTT.

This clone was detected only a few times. CDR3 coding DNA: TGCAGCGTTGGGTGGGCGGAAAGGGCCATGAACTATGGCTACACCTTC. Translation gives CSVGWAERAMNYGYTF. J is TRBJ1-2 and V is TRBV29-1; D unclear. Germline-derived CDR1 and CDR2 are SQVTM and ANQGSEA. V lost 4 bases and J lost 2, with 20 bases in between. The CDR3 consists of 16 residues.

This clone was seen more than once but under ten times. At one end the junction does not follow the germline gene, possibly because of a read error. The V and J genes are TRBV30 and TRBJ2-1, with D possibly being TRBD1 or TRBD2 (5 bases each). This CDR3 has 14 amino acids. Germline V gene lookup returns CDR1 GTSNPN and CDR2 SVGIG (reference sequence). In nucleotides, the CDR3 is TGTGCCTGGACTCCCTCCGGGACCTATAATGAGCAGTTCTTC. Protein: CAWTPSGTYNEQFF.

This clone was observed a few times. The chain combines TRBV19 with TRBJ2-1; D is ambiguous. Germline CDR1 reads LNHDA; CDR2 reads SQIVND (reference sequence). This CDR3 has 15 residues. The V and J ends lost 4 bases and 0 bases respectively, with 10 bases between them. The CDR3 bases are TGTGCCAGTAGTACTCGCCGGAGCTCCTACAATGAGCAGTTCTTC. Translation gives CASSTRRSSYNEQFF.

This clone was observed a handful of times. CDR3 region: CASSIEPTGRFGANVLTF. Here the CDR3 DNA reads TGTGCCAGTAGTATAGAACCGACGGGCAGGTTCGGGGCCAACGTCCTGACTTTC. The gene calls are TRBV19 and TRBJ2-6; D is unresolved. CDR1 is LNHDA, CDR2 SQIVND, per germline (reference sequence). The CDR3 totals 18 residues. Trimming cost V 0 bases and J 4 bases, with 16 bases left between them.

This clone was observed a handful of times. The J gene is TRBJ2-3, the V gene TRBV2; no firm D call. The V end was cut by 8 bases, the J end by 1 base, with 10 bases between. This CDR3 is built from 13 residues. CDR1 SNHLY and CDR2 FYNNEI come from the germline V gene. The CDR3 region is CASLRDRTDTQYF. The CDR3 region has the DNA TGTGCCAGCCTACGTGACCGCACAGATACGCAGTATTTT.

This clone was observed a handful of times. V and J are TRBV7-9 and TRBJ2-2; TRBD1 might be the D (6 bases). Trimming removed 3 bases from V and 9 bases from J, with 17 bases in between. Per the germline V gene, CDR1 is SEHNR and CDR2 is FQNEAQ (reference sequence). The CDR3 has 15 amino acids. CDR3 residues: CASSLGGRQERELFF. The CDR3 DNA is TGTGCCAGCAGCTTGGGTGGGCGACAGGAGCGGGAGCTGTTTTTT.